Listed below are T cell receptor beta chains from one sample, sequenced in a study of T cells after posttransplantation cyclophosphamide. The assay was immunoSEQ multiplex PCR, and TCRdb's table has in-frame clones only and misses some. This table holds fewer than 8,000 clones, approximately 91% found once. Sequenced sample: CD4+ T cells sorted from blood. These receptors were collected from a woman between 50 and 59 years old in good health and a related stem cell transplant donor. CDR3s include the opening cysteine and the closing phenylalanine or tryptophan. D genes are given only for firm matches.

D gene: TRBD2
V gene: TRBV11-1
CDR3 protein: CASSHLAGPYNEQFF

D gene: TRBD1
V gene: TRBV7-2
CDR3 protein: CASSPQTGGAGDTQYF

D gene: -
V gene: TRBV19
CDR3 protein: CASQEALEAEAFF

D gene: -
V gene: TRBV5-4
CDR3 protein: CASSPAGQRVTYEQFF

D gene: TRBD2
V gene: TRBV9
CDR3 protein: CASSPQAGGGGSYNEQFF

D gene: -
V gene: TRBV1
CDR3 protein: CTSSRETGTGSYEQYF

D gene: TRBD2
V gene: TRBV29-1
CDR3 protein: CSAQTSGPPYNEQFF

D gene: TRBD2
V gene: TRBV7-2
CDR3 protein: CASSLASSGHSTDTQYF

D gene: -
V gene: TRBV11-2
CDR3 protein: CASASVWGYTF

D gene: TRBD2
V gene: TRBV2
CDR3 protein: CASSGTSGSTDTQYF

D gene: TRBD1
V gene: TRBV19
CDR3 protein: CASNSRSTGGGNTIYF

D gene: -
V gene: TRBV6-6
CDR3 protein: CASSYFSGVDIQYF

D gene: -
V gene: TRBV19
CDR3 protein: CASNGGNSPLHF

D gene: -
V gene: TRBV10-1
CDR3 protein: CASSLLRNTEAFF

D gene: TRBD2
V gene: TRBV29-1
CDR3 protein: CSGGGLAANNEQFF

D gene: -
V gene: TRBV2
CDR3 protein: CASSVGQVNSGNTIYF

D gene: -
V gene: TRBV21-1
CDR3 protein: CASSNPSGQVSPDTQYF

D gene: -
V gene: TRBV28
CDR3 protein: CASSLSLGVSGNTIYF

D gene: -
V gene: TRBV19
CDR3 protein: CASSMQEYGYTF

D gene: -
V gene: TRBV21-1
CDR3 protein: CASRWPIATFMQDTQYF

D gene: TRBD1
V gene: TRBV7-9
CDR3 protein: CASSSRDRGKGEQYF

D gene: -
V gene: TRBV6-5
CDR3 protein: CASPTVPGANVLTF

D gene: -
V gene: TRBV5-4
CDR3 protein: CASSPGSPQGDNSPLHF

D gene: -
V gene: TRBV30
CDR3 protein: CAWTLKAGFSGAYEQYF

D gene: -
V gene: TRBV11-2
CDR3 protein: CASSLEGTNSPLHF

D gene: TRBD1
V gene: TRBV2
CDR3 protein: CARNTGGRNSPLHF

D gene: -
V gene: TRBV6-1
CDR3 protein: CASNRQDRRTEAFF

D gene: -
V gene: TRBV4-2
CDR3 protein: CASSQARGGGTGELFF

D gene: -
V gene: TRBV27
CDR3 protein: CASSFLTLAQEGEQYF

D gene: TRBD1
V gene: TRBV6-1
CDR3 protein: CASSDPGRGLANYGYTF

D gene: -
V gene: TRBV9
CDR3 protein: CASSVGQGPGNTIYF

D gene: -
V gene: TRBV5-6
CDR3 protein: CASSFSGYNQPQHF

D gene: TRBD1
V gene: TRBV15
CDR3 protein: CATSTDRQETQYF

D gene: -
V gene: TRBV19
CDR3 protein: CASTAWRGRGQPQHF

D gene: -
V gene: TRBV7-7
CDR3 protein: CASSLGGMRDTQYF

D gene: TRBD2
V gene: TRBV4-1
CDR3 protein: CASSLRTRTSVGSVIYEQYF

D gene: -
V gene: TRBV10-3
CDR3 protein: CAISLVGGPNTGELFF

D gene: TRBD2
V gene: TRBV7-3
CDR3 protein: CASSLGLAGETQYF

D gene: -
V gene: TRBV29-1
CDR3 protein: CSVSTQGVGEQYF

D gene: -
V gene: TRBV6-1
CDR3 protein: CASSNARTREKLFF

D gene: TRBD1
V gene: TRBV25-1
CDR3 protein: CASSDQGENYGYTF

D gene: TRBD1
V gene: TRBV4-1
CDR3 protein: CASSQEGTGEAYEQYF

D gene: -
V gene: TRBV5-6
CDR3 protein: CASSLAGATEAFF

D gene: TRBD1
V gene: TRBV19
CDR3 protein: CASSPRGGQGARKLFF

D gene: TRBD1
V gene: TRBV7-8
CDR3 protein: CASSPVGHRGHEQFF

D gene: -
V gene: TRBV9
CDR3 protein: CASSVDPGGLDEHGYTF

D gene: TRBD1
V gene: TRBV9
CDR3 protein: CASSVWGQHNEKLFF

D gene: -
V gene: TRBV6-6
CDR3 protein: CASSYSIQSGSEQYF

D gene: -
V gene: TRBV19
CDR3 protein: CASSPGGGVNTEAFF

D gene: TRBD2
V gene: TRBV5-1
CDR3 protein: CASSLGDSGGRKTQYF

D gene: TRBD2
V gene: TRBV5-1
CDR3 protein: CASSLVAGVSYEQYF

D gene: TRBD2
V gene: TRBV23-1
CDR3 protein: CASSPPDTSLAGGDLSGANVLTF

D gene: -
V gene: TRBV11-2
CDR3 protein: CASTREDRLQETQYF

D gene: -
V gene: TRBV6-4
CDR3 protein: CASSPEMGGMGTEAFF

D gene: -
V gene: TRBV19
CDR3 protein: CASRTGGYNEKLFF

D gene: TRBD1
V gene: TRBV2
CDR3 protein: CASGPGTGTDTQYF

D gene: -
V gene: TRBV2
CDR3 protein: CASSEAAQKGTDTQYF

D gene: -
V gene: TRBV10-3
CDR3 protein: CAIRLSRGEQYF

D gene: TRBD1
V gene: TRBV29-1
CDR3 protein: CSVDSGTGHLEAFF

D gene: TRBD1
V gene: TRBV6-5
CDR3 protein: CASSPRDRDGEQYF